One T cell receptor beta chain is described in this entry. Antigen specificity is unknown. The CDR3 has 15 amino acids. V lost 6 bases and J lost 6, with 17 bases in between. The germline gives CDR1 LGHNA, CDR2 YNFKEQ. Unique-molecular-identifier-tagged TCR beta cDNA libraries were used. T cells, about 0.85 to 11 million of them, yielded a few hundred thousand cDNA molecules. MiXCR was run by TCRdb on the PCR reads, yielding one entry per CDR3 protein. The sample includes hundreds of thousands of distinct CDR3 sequences, about 44% seen only once; the top ten take about 1.5%. These data belong to a study of post-analysis software for immune sequencing data. Broader study findings: Patients had higher frequencies than controls of four to six TRBV segments, including TRBV5-6, TRBV5-1 and TRBV20-1.

This TCR was sampled from a girl aged 10-17 years with multiple sclerosis. The source material was blood. This sequence joins TRBV4-2 and TRBJ2-2; D gene uncertain. The CDR3 DNA is TGTGCCAGCAGAGGACCGGGCCTCAAACCCGGGGAGCTGTTTTTT. As protein: CASRGPGLKPGELFF.